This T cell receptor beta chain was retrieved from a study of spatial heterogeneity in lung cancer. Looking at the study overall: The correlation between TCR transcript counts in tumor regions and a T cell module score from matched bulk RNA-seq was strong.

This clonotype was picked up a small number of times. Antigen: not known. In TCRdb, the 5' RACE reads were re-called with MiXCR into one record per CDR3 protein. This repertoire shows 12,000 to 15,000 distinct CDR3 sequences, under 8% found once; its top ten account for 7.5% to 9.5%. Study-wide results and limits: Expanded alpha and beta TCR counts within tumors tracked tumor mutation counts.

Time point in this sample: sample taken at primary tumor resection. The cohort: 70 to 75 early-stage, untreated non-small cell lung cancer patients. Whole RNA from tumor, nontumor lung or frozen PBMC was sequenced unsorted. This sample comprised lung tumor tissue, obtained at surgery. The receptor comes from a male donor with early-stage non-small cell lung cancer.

The CDR3 region is CASTKDRGRAGELFF. The CDR3, as DNA: TGTGCCAGCACCAAGGACAGGGGAAGGGCCGGGGAGCTGTTTTTT. The rearrangement uses TRBV6-1 and TRBJ2-2; 9 nucleotides match TRBD1. Germline lookup yields CDR1 MNHNS and CDR2 SASEGT. After removal of 7 bases from V and 6 bases from J, the junction contained 9 bases not matched to a gene. This CDR3 has 15 residues.